A selection of T cell receptor beta chains follows, all from one sample in a study of cytomegalovirus exposure and HLA in healthy donors. Repertoires were generated with immunoSEQ multiplex PCR, while TCRdb's copy carries only in-frame clones and drops some. The sample holds fewer than 300,000 clones, 75% to 85% seen once. Input material: PBMCs. The receptors come from a girl aged 2 to 9 in good health and CMV-seronegative. Each CDR3 is given with its conserved first and last residue. A D gene is named only where the DNA matches it firmly. Rows may omit the clone size; those that give it use once, few, many or a size class.

V gene	D gene	clone size	J gene	CDR3 protein	CDR3 DNA
TRBV5-4	NA	few	TRBJ2-1	CASPPGQFF	TGTGCCAGCCCCCCCGGGCAGTTCTTC
TRBV28	NA	NA	TRBJ2-5	CASSLPTGEETQYF	TGTGCCAGCAGTCTCCCGACAGGAGAAGAGACCCAGTACTTC
TRBV6-6	NA	NA	TRBJ2-1	CASSYRKGDEQFF	TGTGCCAGCAGTTACCGGAAGGGGGATGAGCAGTTCTTC
TRBV4-1	TRBD1	once	TRBJ1-2	CASSQELQGAIYGYTF	TGCGCCAGCAGCCAAGAACTCCAGGGGGCGATCTATGGCTACACCTTC
TRBV7-9	TRBD2	NA	TRBJ2-7	CASSPRTSYHEQYF	TGTGCCAGCAGCCCGAGGACTAGCTACCACGAGCAGTACTTC
TRBV27	NA	NA	TRBJ1-6	CASSLWAQGYSPLHF	TGTGCCAGCAGTTTATGGGCACAGGGCTATTCACCCCTCCACTTT
TRBV5-5	NA	NA	TRBJ1-2	CASSLEEGRVWYGYTF	TGTGCCAGCAGCTTGGAGGAGGGGAGGGTTTGGTATGGCTACACCTTC
TRBV28	TRBD1	NA	TRBJ1-2	CASSPGGGYTF	TGTGCCAGCAGTCCAGGGGGCGGCTACACCTTC
TRBV6-5	NA	NA	TRBJ2-7	CASSSRIDRIYEQYF	TGTGCCAGCAGCTCGAGAATAGACAGGATCTACGAGCAGTACTTC
TRBV19	TRBD2	once	TRBJ2-7	CATATSGGFEQYF	TGTGCCACCGCAACCAGCGGGGGTTTTGAGCAGTACTTC
TRBV6-5	TRBD1	NA	TRBJ1-3	CASSYSRDRGQDTIYF	TGTGCCAGCAGTTACTCGAGGGACAGGGGGCAAGACACCATATATTTT
TRBV30	NA	NA	TRBJ1-1	CAWSVPRGGLNTEAFF	TGTGCCTGGAGTGTCCCACGCGGGGGGTTGAACACTGAAGCTTTCTTT
TRBV7-9	NA	NA	TRBJ1-1	CASSLTDMNTEAFF	TGTGCCAGCAGCTTGACAGACATGAACACTGAAGCTTTCTTT
TRBV6-5	TRBD1	few	TRBJ1-6	CASSPNRGYNSPLHF	TGTGCCAGCAGTCCAAACAGGGGGTATAATTCACCCCTCCACTTT
TRBV5-4	TRBD1	NA	TRBJ1-6	CASSQGQGHNSPLHF	TGTGCCAGCAGCCAGGGACAGGGTCATAATTCACCCCTCCACTTT
TRBV29-1	NA	NA	TRBJ2-3	CSVGQLEYTDTQYF	TGCAGCGTTGGACAACTAGAATACACAGATACGCAGTATTTT
TRBV29-1	NA	NA	TRBJ2-1	CSVRVYYNEQFF	TGCAGCGTCCGAGTTTACTACAATGAGCAGTTCTTC
TRBV19	TRBD1	few	TRBJ1-2	CASSLRTGSNGYTF	TGTGCCAGTAGTCTCCGGACAGGAAGCAATGGCTACACCTTC
TRBV10-3	NA	NA	TRBJ1-2	CAISITTNYGYTF	TGTGCCATCAGCATAACAACTAACTATGGCTACACCTTC
TRBV27	NA	once	TRBJ2-3	CASRVRSTDTQYF	TGTGCCAGCAGAGTTCGGAGCACAGATACGCAGTATTTT
TRBV28	NA	NA	TRBJ1-1	CASSLPTTKGAFF	TGTGCCAGCAGCCTGCCTACAACGAAGGGGGCTTTCTTT
TRBV9	NA	few	TRBJ1-1	CASSASPGDTEAFF	TGTGCCAGCAGCGCTTCTCCGGGGGACACTGAAGCTTTCTTT
TRBV18	NA	once	TRBJ2-7	CASSTGNAYEQYF	TGTGCCAGCTCAACCGGTAACGCCTACGAGCAGTACTTC
TRBV13	NA	once	TRBJ1-2	CASSNRAYGYTF	TGTGCCAGCAGCAACAGGGCCTATGGCTACACCTTC
TRBV27	NA	NA	TRBJ1-1	CASSRGWRTGEAFF	TGTGCCAGCAGTAGGGGGTGGCGGACTGGGGAAGCTTTCTTT
TRBV4-1	NA	NA	TRBJ2-7	CASSQGRSSYEQYF	TGCGCCAGCAGCCAAGGGAGGAGCTCCTACGAGCAGTACTTC
TRBV19	NA	NA	TRBJ1-4	CASSIDGSGKLFF	TGTGCCAGTAGTATAGATGGGAGCGGAAAACTGTTTTTT
TRBV2	NA	NA	TRBJ1-1	CASSEYRTPNTEAFF	TGTGCCAGCAGTGAATATCGGACACCGAACACTGAAGCTTTCTTT
TRBV27	TRBD1	NA	TRBJ2-1	CASSRTGGSSYNEQFF	TGTGCCAGCAGCAGGACAGGGGGGAGCTCCTACAATGAGCAGTTCTTC
TRBV4-1	NA	NA	TRBJ2-3	CASSPLRKDTDTQYF	TGCGCCAGCAGCCCACTGAGAAAAGACACAGATACGCAGTATTTT
TRBV7-3	TRBD1	NA	TRBJ2-2	CASSLSPGTGNTGELFF	TGTGCCAGCAGCTTAAGCCCCGGGACAGGAAACACCGGGGAGCTGTTTTTT
TRBV6-5	NA	NA	TRBJ1-2	CASRSDWRYGYTF	TGTGCCAGCAGGTCTGACTGGCGCTATGGCTACACCTTC
TRBV6-4	NA	once	TRBJ2-5	CARGRGAQETQYF	TGTGCCAGAGGACGGGGGGCTCAAGAGACCCAGTACTTC
TRBV14	TRBD1	NA	TRBJ1-2	CASSHGPTGAYGYTF	TGTGCCAGCAGCCATGGACCGACAGGGGCCTATGGCTACACCTTC
TRBV7-9	TRBD2	NA	TRBJ2-5	CASSLRRERETQYF	TGTGCCAGCAGCTTACGGCGGGAGAGGGAGACCCAGTACTTC
TRBV27	TRBD1	NA	TRBJ2-1	CASQGQGPLGEQFF	TGTGCCAGCCAGGGACAGGGGCCCTTAGGGGAGCAGTTCTTC
TRBV5-4	NA	NA	TRBJ1-1	CASSLGQQNTEAFF	TGTGCCAGCAGCTTGGGACAGCAGAACACTGAAGCTTTCTTT
TRBV30	TRBD1	NA	TRBJ1-1	CASSHQGGTEAFF	TGTGCCTCATCCCATCAGGGGGGCACTGAAGCTTTCTTT
TRBV6-1	TRBD1	NA	TRBJ1-2	CASSEPPDRVDGYTF	TGTGCCAGCAGTGAACCACCGGACAGGGTCGATGGCTACACCTTC
TRBV14	TRBD1	NA	TRBJ2-5	CASSQTGWGFQETQYF	TGTGCCAGCAGCCAGACAGGGTGGGGGTTCCAAGAGACCCAGTACTTC
TRBV5-1	NA	NA	TRBJ2-5	CASSQGSAQETQYF	TGCGCCAGCAGCCAGGGCAGCGCCCAAGAGACCCAGTACTTC
TRBV10-3	NA	NA	TRBJ1-5	CAISESLGGGQPQHF	TGTGCCATCAGTGAGTCGCTGGGGGGGGGACAGCCCCAGCATTTT
TRBV27	TRBD1	NA	TRBJ1-2	CASRSTGGGRYGYTF	TGTGCCAGCAGGTCTACAGGGGGCGGAAGGTATGGCTACACCTTC
TRBV6-5	TRBD1	NA	TRBJ1-2	CASSYSTGTGFGYTF	TGTGCCAGCAGTTACTCCACCGGGACAGGGTTTGGCTACACCTTC
TRBV25-1	TRBD2	NA	TRBJ2-3	CASSESGGGGDTQYF	TGTGCCAGCAGTGAATCTGGCGGGGGGGGAGATACGCAGTATTTT
TRBV10-1	NA	NA	TRBJ2-1	CASSDSTRSGDEQFF	TGCGCCAGCAGTGACTCGACTAGGTCCGGCGATGAGCAGTTCTTC
TRBV12-5	NA	NA	TRBJ2-1	CASGRRLYNEQFF	TGTGCTAGTGGCCGACGACTCTACAATGAGCAGTTCTTC
TRBV4-1	NA	once	TRBJ1-3	CASSQETQGRSGNTIYF	TGCGCCAGCAGCCAAGAGACTCAGGGGCGCTCTGGAAACACCATATATTTT
TRBV27	TRBD1	NA	TRBJ2-1	CASSPYRGSNEQFF	TGTGCCAGCAGTCCCTACAGGGGCTCCAATGAGCAGTTCTTC
TRBV19	NA	few	TRBJ2-7	CASSSADSYEQYF	TGTGCCAGTAGTTCCGCGGACAGTTACGAGCAGTACTTC